This TCR beta chain comes out of a study of blood T cell repertoires in COVID-19. On the study more broadly: The origin of the acute and convalescent COVID-19 samples was the United States, Italy and Spain. T cells, B-cell-depleted T cells, or PBMCs provided the cDNA or gDNA that served as material.

The CDR3 is 12 residues long. Per germline, CDR1 SQVTM and CDR2 ANQGSEA. Assay used: immunoSEQ multiplex PCR; TCRdb lists only in-frame clones, some missing. The data show fewer than 80,000 clones, around 80% seen once. As for this clone: Germline is not matched at one junction end, which may reflect a read error.

This receptor was taken from a man between 60 and 75 years old with COVID-19, enrolled during active disease. The chain employs TRBV29-1 and TRBJ1-1, with D perhaps matching TRBD1 (5 bases). Sequenced sample: peripheral blood. The CDR3: CSVQFGGTGAFF. The CDR3 DNA follows: TGCAGCGTACAATTCGGCGGGACTGGAGCTTTCTTT.